The 13 T cell receptor beta chains given below trace back to one sample, sequenced in a study of blood T cell repertoires in COVID-19. Method: immunoSEQ multiplex PCR; TCRdb's copy keeps in-frame clones and lacks some. Of under 450,000 clones detected, more than 65% appear once; the ten largest clones hold 0.85% to 1.2%. The material sequenced was peripheral blood. These TCRs come from a human donor with acute or convalescent COVID-19. The donor label of this sample is uncertain.

The chain has TRBV27 and TRBJ1-1, with 7 bases matching TRBD1. Per germline, CDR1 MNHEY and CDR2 SMNVEV (reference sequence). The CDR3 extends over 15 amino acids. Unmatched junction bases numbered 7, after V lost 5 bases and J lost 1 base. CDR3 nucleotide sequence: TGTGCCAGCAGTCTCAGACAGGGAAGGAACACTGAAGCTTTCTTT. It specifies CASSLRQGRNTEAFF.

This clone was picked up a small number of times. This chain connects TRBV7-9 to TRBJ2-1, with 9 bases lining up with TRBD2. CDR1 and CDR2 (germline): SEHNR, FQNEAQ (reference sequence). Trimming at V came to 2 bases and at J to 9 bases, leaving 11 bases not matched to a gene. The CDR3 has 16 amino acids. CDR3 nucleotides: TGTGCCAGCAGCTTACCCATAGCGGGAGATCTTCCTGAGCAGTTCTTC. Protein: CASSLPIAGDLPEQFF.

This clone was observed a handful of times. J is TRBJ1-2 and V is TRBV29-1, with 9 bases fitting TRBD1. After removal of 8 bases from V and 2 bases from J, the junction contained 3 bases not matched to a gene. CDR3 length: 12 amino acids. The V gene's germline CDR1 is SQVTM and CDR2 ANQGSEA. The CDR3 here is CSTGQGNYGYTF. In nucleotides, the CDR3 is TGCAGCACAGGACAGGGGAACTATGGCTACACCTTC.

The chain has TRBV27 and TRBJ2-7, with a tentative D call TRBD1 (5 bases). With 3 bases removed from V and 7 bases from J, the gap between germline ends came to 19 bases. The CDR3 runs to 15 residues. Germline values: CDR1 MNHEY, CDR2 SMNVEV (reference sequence). CDR3 amino acids: CASSFRAGRAEEQYF. CDR3 bases: TGTGCCAGCAGTTTCCGTGCTGGCAGGGCAGAAGAGCAGTACTTC.

The chain carries TRBV18 and TRBJ2-1; 9 bases agree with TRBD1. CDR3 length: 14 amino acids. J gave up 4 bases and V 3 bases, and 1 base lay outside the gene matches. Per germline, CDR1 KGHSH and CDR2 LQKENI. The CDR3 is CASSPGTGYNEQFF. DNA for the CDR3: TGTGCCAGCTCACCGGGGACAGGGTACAATGAGCAGTTCTTC.

The chain employs TRBV2 and TRBJ1-3, with D possibly matching TRBD1 (6 bases). Trimming removed 5 bases at V and 0 bases at J, with 11 bases between. CDR1 and CDR2 (germline): SNHLY, FYNNEI. This CDR3 has 15 residues. The CDR3 DNA is TGTGCCAGCAGTCCGGGACAAATCTCTGGAAACACCATATATTTT. This sequence encodes CASSPGQISGNTIYF.

V and J are TRBV5-4 and TRBJ1-6; D ambiguous. The V and J ends lost 3 bases and 6 bases respectively, with 13 bases between them. The V gene's germline CDR1 is SGHNT and CDR2 YYREEE (reference sequence). The CDR3 spans 15 residues. Here the CDR3 reads CASSYDRRRNSPLHF. In DNA form, the CDR3 reads TGTGCCAGCAGCTATGACCGGAGGCGTAATTCACCCCTCCACTTT.

This clone was seen a few times. V is TRBV19 and J is TRBJ1-5; no reliable D call. The V end was cut by 1 base, the J end by 5 bases, with 9 bases between. CDR3 size: 14 residues. Germline CDR1 reads LNHDA; CDR2 reads SQIVND (reference sequence). CDR3 residues: CASSIAGFDQPQHF. The DNA of the CDR3 is TGTGCCAGTAGTATAGCGGGGTTTGATCAGCCCCAGCATTTT.

This clone was detected once. The V call is TRBV18, the J call TRBJ2-6; maybe TRBD1 (6 bases). Per germline, CDR1 KGHSH and CDR2 LQKENI. V dropped 5 bases and J dropped 0 bases, with 14 bases sitting between them. The CDR3 contains 17 residues. The chain's CDR3 is CASSGGRVSSGANVLTF. The DNA for the CDR3 is TGTGCCAGCTCAGGGGGCAGGGTGAGCTCTGGGGCCAACGTCCTGACTTTC.

The J gene is TRBJ2-2, the V gene TRBV2; 11 bases match TRBD1. Per germline, CDR1 SNHLY and CDR2 FYNNEI. J lost 2 bases, V lost 9 bases, and 8 bases had no gene match. The CDR3 covers 16 residues. The CDR3 DNA follows: TGTGCCAGTGGACAGGGGGCAAATAGAAACACCGGGGAGCTGTTTTTT. This codes for CASGQGANRNTGELFF.

This clone appeared a few times. The chain links TRBV2 to TRBJ1-4; TRBD1 aligns across 8 bases. CDR1 and CDR2 (germline): SNHLY, FYNNEI. This CDR3 comprises 13 residues. J gave up 7 bases and V 6 bases, and 4 bases lay outside the gene matches. In nucleotides, the CDR3 is TGTGCCAGCAGCGGACAGGGAGGTGAAAAACTGTTTTTT. Protein product: CASSGQGGEKLFF. Variable domain in full (rest from reference TRBV2 and TRBJ1-4): EPEVTQTPSHQVTQMGQEVILRCVPISNHLYFYWYRQILGQKVEFLVSFYNNEISEKSEIFDDQFSVERPDGSNFTLKIRSTKLEDSAMYFCASSGQGGEKLFFGSGTQLSVL.

V and J are TRBV6-5 and TRBJ2-1; D is undetermined. CDR3 size: 11 residues. From germline, CDR1 is MNHEY and CDR2 SVGAGI. The V end was cut by 6 bases, the J end by 9 bases, with 9 bases between. This chain's CDR3 is CASSQSGEQFF. The DNA of the CDR3 is TGTGCCAGCAGCCAATCGGGTGAGCAGTTCTTC.

The genes are TRBV6-5 and TRBJ1-1; D gene unclear. Deletions cut 7 bases from V and 6 bases from J, with 21 bases between. Germline V gene data show CDR1 as MNHEY and CDR2 as SVGAGI. The CDR3 sequence is 15 residues long. The CDR3 here is CASMTGSWEKPEAFF. CDR3 nucleotide sequence: TGTGCCAGCATGACTGGCAGTTGGGAGAAGCCTGAAGCTTTCTTT.